These 21 T cell receptor beta chains share one sample of origin, sequenced in a study of human T cells and chemical hapten exposure. Described time point: pre-sensitization, week 0. Regarding treatment: therapeutic diphenylcyclopropenone sensitization with weekly scalp DPC. TCRdb reanalysed the RACE reads using MiXCR and keeps one entry per CDR3 protein. The data show about 92,000 distinct CDR3 sequences, roughly 9.1% seen once. Material: whole blood, obtained in connection with sensitization to the hapten diphenylcyclopropenone (DPC). The source of these receptors is a woman aged 40 to 49 with alopecia areata. Some clones in this sample may be carry-over from other donors' samples.

This clonotype was detected ten times or more. This chain uses TRBV19 with TRBJ2-7; perhaps D is TRBD1 or TRBD2 (5 bases each). Per germline, CDR1 LNHDA and CDR2 SQIVND (reference sequence). CDR3 size: 15 residues. The V end lost 3 bases, the J end lost 0 bases, and 12 bases lay between the germline ends. This CDR3 reads CASSIWDGHSYEQYF. As DNA, the CDR3 is TGTGCCAGTAGTATCTGGGACGGGCACTCCTACGAGCAGTACTTC.

This chain uses TRBV4-3 with TRBJ2-2, with TRBD2 matching 14 bases. The germline V gene has CDR1 LGHNA and CDR2 YSLEER. The CDR3 covers 19 residues. Trimming at V came to 0 bases and at J to 10 bases, leaving 13 bases not matched to a gene. CDR3 DNA sequence: TGCGCCAGCAGCCAAGACAGTGTGACTAGCGGGGGGGAGGCCAAGGAGCTGTTTTTT. Residues: CASSQDSVTSGGEAKELFF.

This clonotype was seen a handful of times. The chain couples TRBV6-6 to TRBJ1-1; D unclear. The CDR3 sequence is 13 residues long. CDR1 is MNHNY, CDR2 SVGAGI, per germline (reference sequence). V was shortened by 6 bases and J by 8 bases, with 16 bases between the two germline ends. CDR3 sequence (DNA): TGTGCCAGCAGGAGAGGCACAGCTTCCGAAGCTTTCTTT. Its protein product is CASRRGTASEAFF.

The CDR3 is CASARRGALNTQYF. The CDR3 DNA follows: TGTGCCAGCGCCCGTCGAGGGGCACTAAATACGCAGTATTTT. V is TRBV6-6 and J is TRBJ2-3; D is tentatively TRBD1 or TRBD2 (5 bases each). Germline V gene sequence: CDR1 MNHNY, CDR2 SVGAGI (reference sequence). CDR3 size: 14 residues. V was cut by 8 bases and J by 7 bases, with 19 bases left in between.

This clonotype was seen more than once but under ten times. The CDR3 nucleotides read TGTGCCAGCAGCTTAGTCGACACCAATACGCAGTATTTT. It codes for CASSLVDTNTQYF. The chain has TRBV11-2 and TRBJ2-3, with no clear D. The CDR3 sequence is 13 residues long. Germline CDR1 SGHAT, CDR2 FQNNGV. With 1 base removed from V and 7 bases from J, the gap between germline ends came to 9 bases.

This sequence joins TRBV10-3 and TRBJ1-4; maybe TRBD1 (5 bases). V was shortened by 5 bases and J by 5 bases, with 12 bases between the two germline ends. The CDR3 extends over 14 amino acids. From germline, CDR1 is ENHRY and CDR2 SYGVKD. The DNA of the CDR3 is TGTGCCATCAGTACCGGTGGGGGGAATGAAAAACTGTTTTTT. It specifies CAISTGGGNEKLFF.

The chain employs TRBV7-2 and TRBJ1-1; D is ambiguous. V was pared by 6 bases and J by 0 bases, with 8 bases between. CDR1 and CDR2 (germline): SGHTA, FQGNSA. This CDR3 is 13 amino acids long. CDR3 protein: CASSASLNTEAFF. The DNA for the CDR3 is TGTGCCAGCAGTGCCTCATTGAACACTGAAGCTTTCTTT. Variable domain in full (rest from reference TRBV7-2 and TRBJ1-1): GAGVSQSPSNKVTEKGKDVELRCDPISGHTALYWYRQSLGQGLEFLIYFQGNSAPDKSGLPSDRFSAERTGGSVSTLTIQRTQQEDSAVYLCASSASLNTEAFFGQGTRLTVV.

In this sample, this clonotype turned up many times. V is TRBV19 and J is TRBJ2-3; D is perhaps TRBD2 (5 bases). The V gene's germline CDR1 is LNHDA and CDR2 SQIVND (reference sequence). V was trimmed by 9 bases and J by 1 base, leaving 14 bases between them. There are 14 residues in the CDR3. The CDR3 nucleotides are TGTGCCAGCCCGAGGGCTAGAGGCACAGATACGCAGTATTTT. Translation: CASPRARGTDTQYF.

This clonotype was observed many times. V and J are TRBV12-3 or TRBV12-4 and TRBJ2-7, with 14 bases that match TRBD2. V was clipped by 3 bases and J by 7 bases; unmatched bases: 5. This CDR3 region has 15 residues. The CDR3 coding sequence is TGTGCCAGCAGTTTGGGACTAGCGGGGGCGGGAGAGCAGTACTTC. It encodes CASSLGLAGAGEQYF.

This clonotype occurred a few times. The rearrangement joins TRBV11-2 to TRBJ2-7; no clear D. Germline CDR1 reads SGHAT; CDR2 reads FQNNGV. This CDR3 has 14 amino acids. V lost 1 base and J lost 5, with 12 bases in between. CDR3 region: CASSLGSSYHEQYF. Here the CDR3 DNA reads TGTGCCAGCAGCTTAGGGTCCAGCTACCACGAGCAGTACTTC.

V and J are TRBV5-1 and TRBJ2-4; TRBD1 matches 10 bases. V dropped 4 bases and J dropped 6; count of bases not matched to a gene: 4. Germline V gene data show CDR1 as SGHRS and CDR2 as YFSETQ. This CDR3 spans 14 amino acids. The CDR3 DNA is TGCGCCAGCAGCGTCCGGGACAGGGGAAACATTCAGTACTTC. The encoded protein is CASSVRDRGNIQYF.

This clonotype was seen many times. The chain combines TRBV28 with TRBJ1-1; a possible D gene is TRBD1 (5 bases). CDR1 is MDHEN and CDR2 is SYDVKM in the germline V gene. V lost 2 bases to trimming and J lost 1 base, with 11 bases between them. The CDR3 sequence is 15 residues long. DNA for the CDR3: TGTGCCAGCAGTTTAGACCCAGGGAAGAACACTGAAGCTTTCTTT. Protein sequence: CASSLDPGKNTEAFF.

This clonotype was picked up many times. The chain is built from TRBV7-2 and TRBJ1-5, with a tentative D call TRBD1 (5 bases). The germline gives CDR1 SGHTA, CDR2 FQGNSA. The CDR3 spans 13 residues. V lost 1 base to trimming and J lost 7 bases, with 8 bases between them. CDR3 nucleotides: TGTGCCAGCAGCTTAGTCCAGGGACAGCCCCAGCATTTT. Its translation: CASSLVQGQPQHF.

This clonotype appeared many times. The chain carries TRBV29-1 and TRBJ1-1; no definite D call. From germline, CDR1 is SQVTM and CDR2 ANQGSEA. V was trimmed by 7 bases and J by 0 bases, leaving 6 bases between them. The CDR3 is made up of 11 amino acids. The CDR3 is CSAKLNTEAFF. The CDR3 DNA follows: TGCAGCGCCAAATTGAACACTGAAGCTTTCTTT.

This clonotype has a count of ten or more. V is TRBV7-2 and J is TRBJ2-2, with TRBD1 identical over 10 bases. This CDR3 is 14 amino acids long. Germline CDR1 reads SGHTA; CDR2 reads FQGNSA. V lost 7 bases, J lost 7 bases, and 6 bases stayed unmatched. The CDR3 sequence: CASKKDRGDGELFF. CDR3 bases: TGTGCCAGCAAAAAGGACAGGGGGGACGGGGAGCTGTTTTTT. The whole variable domain, remainder taken from reference TRBV7-2 and TRBJ2-2, is GAGVSQSPSNKVTEKGKDVELRCDPISGHTALYWYRQSLGQGLEFLIYFQGNSAPDKSGLPSDRFSAERTGGSVSTLTIQRTQQEDSAVYLCASKKDRGDGELFFGEGSRLTVL.

This chain uses TRBV20-1 with TRBJ1-1; the D is unclear. This CDR3 region has 13 residues. The V and J ends lost 2 bases and 7 bases respectively, with 14 bases between them. Germline CDR1 and CDR2: DFQATT and SNEGSKA (reference sequence). Here the CDR3 reads CSARSKGEVEAFF. The DNA for the CDR3 is TGCAGTGCTAGATCCAAGGGTGAGGTTGAAGCTTTCTTT.

This clonotype was observed a handful of times. This chain connects TRBV19 to TRBJ2-5; D possibly corresponds to TRBD2 (6 bases). The V end was cut by 5 bases, the J end by 10 bases, with 11 bases between. The CDR3 is made up of 11 amino acids. The germline V gene has CDR1 LNHDA and CDR2 SQIVND (reference sequence). CDR3 sequence: CASSQAGHQYF. CDR3 sequence (DNA): TGTGCCAGTAGTCAAGCGGGTCACCAGTACTTC.

This clonotype was observed a handful of times. This chain links TRBV6-1 with TRBJ1-5; possible D gene TRBD1, 6 bases. CDR3 length equals 16 residues. Germline CDR1 and CDR2: MNHNS and SASEGT. The V and J ends lost 1 base and 9 bases respectively, with 19 bases between them. The CDR3 protein is CASSEGYRELVGPQHF. In nucleotides, the CDR3 is TGTGCCAGCAGTGAAGGGTACAGGGAACTCGTAGGGCCCCAGCATTTT.

The V and J genes are TRBV5-1 and TRBJ1-5; TRBD1 is a possible D gene (5 bases). The CDR3 extends over 15 amino acids. The V and J ends lost 0 bases and 0 bases respectively, with 7 bases between them. CDR1 and CDR2 from the germline V gene are SGHRS and YFSETQ. The DNA for the CDR3 is TGCGCCAGCAGCTTGGGAGGGGATAGCAATCAGCCCCAGCATTTT. Residues: CASSLGGDSNQPQHF.

The table lists this clonotype with a few counts. The chain has TRBV6-8 and TRBJ2-2; D is uncertain. The V gene's germline CDR1 is MNHGY and CDR2 SAAAGT. Trimming pared 4 bases from V and 1 base from J, leaving 10 bases between. CDR3 length: 15 residues. CDR3 loop: CASSFPDGNTGELFF. In nucleotides, the CDR3 is TGTGCCAGCAGTTTCCCGGACGGGAACACCGGGGAGCTGTTTTTT.

This clonotype was seen only a few times. J is TRBJ2-2 and V is TRBV5-1; D call uncertain. This CDR3 is 13 amino acids long. Trimming left V 3 bases short and J 5 bases short, with 8 bases between. Germline V gene lookup returns CDR1 SGHRS and CDR2 YFSETQ. CDR3 loop: CASSSSVTGELFF. The DNA of the CDR3 is TGCGCCAGCAGCTCCTCGGTTACCGGGGAGCTGTTTTTT.